The text below deals with one TCR beta chain. The sample originates from a study of T cell responses to AZD1222 COVID-19 vaccine. The protocol was immunoSEQ multiplex PCR, while the TCRdb copy is restricted to in-frame clones and leaves out a portion. The data hold around 130,000 clones, with over 90% observed a single time. The CDR3 extends over 13 amino acids. The germline gives CDR1 SGDLS, CDR2 YYNGEE. V lost 5 bases and J 5 bases, leaving 10 bases between the germline ends. This TCR was sampled from an adult in good health. The sequences come from peripheral blood, collected on day 0 of AZD1222 vaccination. V and J are TRBV9 and TRBJ2-2, with D possibly matching TRBD2 (5 bases). The CDR3 sequence: CASRDSATGELFF. For the CDR3, the DNA is TGTGCCAGCAGGGACTCTGCGACCGGGGAGCTGTTTTTT.